The T cell receptor beta chain under discussion was sequenced for a study of shared clonotypes between healthy human individuals (dated by TCRdb to 2020 to 2021). Background for the entire study: Three men and two women, aged 18 to 49 years, made up the cohort. For each donor, three plates each were used for CD4 naive and CD4 memory, two plates were used for CD8 naive, and one plate was used for CD8 memory. The study deeply sequenced blood TCR repertoires of roughly five healthy adults to estimate repertoire size and the extent of clonotype sharing between individuals. Libraries were prepared and TCR repertoires were sequenced by different laboratories using diverse techniques, in order to increase sequencing depth and limit assay-specific biases. Each donor's leukapheresis produced roughly between about 0.8 and 8.9 billion PBMCs. Results the study describes overall, beyond this receptor: Pairwise subsampling led to the expectation that sequencing depth would affect the degree of clonotype sharing among donors. When several donors were compared, the shared fraction of clonotypes was around 4.6% for naive CD4, over 3% for naive CD8, roughly 2.5% for memory CD4, and under 0.5% for memory CD8. Naive subsets generally had larger estimated clonotype richness than memory subsets did. Compared with non-shared clonotypes, clonotypes shared by all four sorted-subset donors had higher generation probabilities. Only blood was sampled, and tissue TCR repertoires likely differ from those in blood. The small number of donors limited the genetic and exposure-history diversity represented. Incomplete sequencing was indicated by rarefaction of sorted-subset datasets, despite the large sequencing depth.

TCR CDR3 regions were amplified from genomic DNA by multiplex PCR using the deep immunoSEQ assay. For each cell subset, the extracted genomic DNA was distributed evenly across all wells of several immunoSEQ 96-well plates, and each plate served as one replicate. For sorted subsets, around 200 ng genomic DNA, equal to 30,000 to 35,000 T cell genomes, was loaded into each replicate PCR. Purified libraries were measured with a Qubit 3.0 fluorometer, size-checked on a Bioanalyzer 2100, and measured again with the KAPA Library Quantification kit. A separate single-read 150-cycle Illumina NextSeq 550 flow cell was used to sequence each immunoSEQ 96-well plate. The authors' analysis ran thus. Because only junctional sequences without quality scores were contained in the immunoSEQ output, filtering matching that applied to full-length reads could not be performed. Sequences were annotated with PyIR, a Python wrapper for IgBLAST v1.9, and V/J genes and CDR3 were assigned using IMGT germline references. Reads with weak V/J assignments (E-value above 1e-6), missing CDR3, stop codons, out-of-frame junctions, or ambiguous translated residues were removed. V3J clonotypes were defined by identical inferred V gene, J gene, and CDR3 amino acid sequence. The percentage overlap between two repertoires was calculated by dividing the number of shared unique clonotypes by the size of the smaller repertoire. Three approaches were used to assess repertoire richness: RTK rarefaction, the Chao1 estimator, and Recon v2.1 estimates of unobserved clonotypes. OLGA was used to compute generation probabilities for all TCRbeta clonotypes that the gDNA method yielded from several donors. Entries here come from immuneACCESS through TCRdb and include only in-frame sequences with V and J called. Some clones fail to appear in such tables; in the studies checked, an unresolved V gene covers under half of the shortfall, and the cause of the remainder is unknown. V, J and clone size are taken as reported in that table, and D and trimming were inferred from the DNA itself. The sample yields 650,000 to 750,000 clones; 72% were counted once. 1.8% of the sample rests with the top ten.

This clone turned up a few times. Its antigen is unknown. There are no base qualities to consult, and no much larger clone falls within one base. The donors were healthy, HIV-negative adults with no recently reported acute infections or vaccinations. Every donor was a Caucasian adult living in Nashville, Tennessee, USA. CD4+ T cells were enriched through magnetic negative selection, after which naive cells were positively selected on CD45RA and the remaining negative fraction served as the memory subset. Blood was collected by leukapheresis, and PBMCs were isolated by Ficoll-Histopaque density gradient centrifugation and then cryopreserved in liquid nitrogen vapor phase. Analytical flow cytometry was used to check the purity and quantity of each magnetically sorted T cell population. Each sorted fraction had its genomic DNA isolated and then quantified by UV absorbance on a Nanodrop 2000c. The germline V gene (reference sequence) gives CDR1 as MNHEY and CDR2 as SMNVEV. Including the terminal cysteine and phenylalanine, the CDR3 comprises 15 residues. Of the read, only the CDR3 DNA is kept; its 45 bases are in frame from base 1. Trimming costs V 6 bases and J 2 bases, and their ends lie 14 bases apart.

The specimen was memory CD4+ T cells sorted from blood. The intended sense of this specimen's cell subset or site label: CD45RA-negative fraction. Recombination joined TRBV27 with TRBJ1-5, and the D gene may be TRBD1, 6 bases matching. This clonotype was sampled from a woman aged 25 to 39 in good health. DNA sequence: TGTGCCAGCAGGCGAGGGGGTAGGGGCAATCAGCCCCAGCATTTT. Its translation reads: CASRRGGRGNQPQHF.